The rows below give T cell receptor beta chains drawn from one sample of a study of neurological immune-mediated disorders. TCRdb reprocessed the 5' RACE reads via MiXCR and lists one record per CDR3 protein. Of 60,000 or so distinct CDR3 sequences listed, about an eighth are singletons. Specimen: PBMCs. Source of these receptors: a man in his sixties in good health. CDR3s include the opening cysteine and the closing phenylalanine or tryptophan. Fields, in order: clone size, D gene, V gene, J gene, CDR3 protein, CDR3 DNA. D genes are given only for firm matches. Clone size appears in some rows only: once, few, many, or a class for an expanded clone.

>many|.|TRBV18|TRBJ2-3
CASYTPTDTQYF
TGTGCCAGCTATACCCCCACAGATACGCAGTATTTT
>.|.|TRBV7-2|TRBJ2-3
CASGPGGSLGDTQYF
TGTGCCAGCGGACCCGGGGGAAGTTTAGGAGATACGCAGTATTTT
>many|TRBD1|TRBV29-1|TRBJ2-7
CSVKTGQGANEQYF
TGCAGCGTGAAAACTGGGCAGGGGGCAAACGAGCAGTACTTC
>many|.|TRBV7-6|TRBJ1-4
CASSTGRAPNEKLFF
TGTGCCAGCAGCACCGGGCGAGCACCAAATGAAAAACTGTTTTTT
>many|TRBD1|TRBV6-5|TRBJ2-7
CASRPPDRGDISYEQYF
TGTGCCAGCAGGCCGCCCGACAGGGGCGACATCTCCTACGAGCAGTACTTC
>many|.|TRBV10-3|TRBJ1-1
CAINNPGAGNTEAFF
TGTGCCATCAATAATCCGGGTGCAGGGAACACTGAAGCTTTCTTT
>many|.|TRBV7-8|TRBJ1-3
CASSLIRNAYSGNTIYF
TGTGCCAGCAGCTTGATACGAAACGCTTACTCTGGAAACACCATATATTTT
>.|.|TRBV27|TRBJ2-7
CASSLGPTSEQYF
TGTGCCAGCAGTTTAGGACCGACTAGCGAGCAGTACTTC
>many|.|TRBV6-2/TRBV6-3|TRBJ2-7
CASSPLTYEQYF
TGTGCCAGCAGTCCCCTGACCTACGAGCAGTACTTC
>many|.|TRBV7-2|TRBJ1-3
CASSLAYPGSSGNTIYF
TGTGCCAGCAGCTTAGCGTATCCGGGCAGCTCTGGAAACACCATATATTTT
>many|.|TRBV6-2/TRBV6-3|TRBJ2-5
CASSSSLGAGETQYF
TGTGCCAGCAGTTCGAGCCTCGGGGCGGGGGAGACCCAGTACTTC
>many|.|TRBV7-2|TRBJ2-5
CASSFHAAQVKETQYF
TGTGCCAGCAGCTTTCATGCGGCACAAGTAAAAGAGACCCAGTACTTC
>many|.|TRBV7-2|TRBJ1-1
CASTPGRENTEAFF
TGTGCCAGCACCCCCGGCAGGGAGAACACTGAAGCTTTCTTT
>many|.|TRBV4-3|TRBJ2-1
CASSQETGYNEQFF
TGCGCCAGCAGCCAAGAGACAGGTTACAATGAGCAGTTCTTC
>many|.|TRBV7-2|TRBJ2-5
CASSLGLAPETQYF
TGTGCCAGCAGCTTAGGTCTAGCCCCAGAGACCCAGTACTTC
>few|TRBD1|TRBV28|TRBJ1-1
CASTPGTGANTEAFF
TGTGCCAGCACCCCAGGAACAGGGGCTAACACTGAAGCTTTCTTT
>.|TRBD1|TRBV6-4|TRBJ2-1
CASSPGQGPFNEQFF
TGTGCCAGCAGCCCCGGACAGGGTCCCTTCAATGAGCAGTTCTTC
>many|TRBD2|TRBV7-2|TRBJ2-5
CASSFSGLQETQYF
TGTGCCAGCAGCTTTAGCGGGTTACAAGAGACCCAGTACTTC
>few|TRBD1|TRBV7-9|TRBJ1-2
CASSFQGAQSYGYTF
TGTGCCAGCAGCTTCCAGGGGGCGCAAAGCTATGGCTACACCTTC
>many|.|TRBV7-2|TRBJ1-1
CASSPLGDTEAFF
TGTGCCAGCAGCCCACTCGGGGACACTGAAGCTTTCTTT
>many|TRBD2|TRBV2|TRBJ2-3
CASMSGGPDTQYF
TGTGCCAGCATGAGCGGGGGCCCAGATACGCAGTATTTT
>few|.|TRBV19|TRBJ1-1
CASSAETAGDTEAFF
TGTGCCAGTAGTGCTGAGACGGCAGGGGACACTGAAGCTTTCTTT
>many|.|TRBV29-1|TRBJ1-1
CSVEGRTNTEAFF
TGCAGCGTTGAAGGCCGGACGAACACTGAAGCTTTCTTT
>many|TRBD2|TRBV7-8|TRBJ2-1
CASSFSLAGGDNEQFF
TGTGCCAGCAGCTTCTCCCTAGCGGGGGGCGACAATGAGCAGTTCTTC
>many|TRBD2|TRBV7-2|TRBJ2-4
CASSLGPSGGIQYF
TGTGCCAGCAGCTTAGGGCCTAGCGGCGGCATTCAGTACTTC
>.|.|TRBV3-1|TRBJ1-2
CASSQDLNSYGYTF
TGTGCCAGCAGCCAAGATCTCAACAGCTATGGCTACACCTTC
>many|.|TRBV12-3/TRBV12-4|TRBJ2-4
CASSLRQTKNIQYF
TGTGCCAGCAGTTTAAGACAAACCAAAAACATTCAGTACTTC
>many|TRBD1|TRBV7-3|TRBJ2-7
CASSLGQGDYEQYF
TGTGCCAGCAGTTTGGGACAGGGCGACTACGAGCAGTACTTC
>many|TRBD1|TRBV28|TRBJ2-3
CASSLRGRTDTQYF
TGTGCCAGCAGTTTGAGGGGGCGCACAGATACGCAGTATTTT
>many|.|TRBV29-1|TRBJ2-2
CSVDESGELFF
TGCAGCGTTGATGAGTCCGGGGAGCTGTTTTTT
>many|.|TRBV5-6|TRBJ1-2
CASSQIYIRASNGYTF
TGTGCCAGCAGCCAAATTTATATTCGGGCCTCTAACGGCTACACCTTC
>many|.|TRBV12-3/TRBV12-4|TRBJ1-1
CASSSGTAIEAFF
TGTGCCAGCAGTTCAGGGACGGCGATTGAAGCTTTCTTT
>many|.|TRBV20-1|TRBJ2-2
CSARSGQGRTGELFF
TGCAGTGCTAGATCCGGGCAGGGTCGCACCGGGGAGCTGTTTTTT
>many|.|TRBV3-1|TRBJ2-1
CASSQLQGSNEQFF
TGTGCCAGCAGCCAATTACAGGGTTCTAATGAGCAGTTCTTC
>many|TRBD2|TRBV20-1|TRBJ2-5
CSASTSGGAETQYF
TGCAGTGCTAGTACTAGCGGGGGGGCAGAGACCCAGTACTTC